This TCR beta chain came from a study of blood T cell repertoires in COVID-19. Across the study: Spain, Italy and the United States supplied samples that represented acute and convalescent COVID-19. PBMCs, B-cell-depleted T cells, or T cells provided the cDNA or gDNA that made up the material.

Methods used by the authors: Reference gene primer amplification in the assay estimated nucleated cell counts. Here immunoSEQ multiplex PCR was the method, and the copy in TCRdb shows in-frame clones only, minus some. V, J and clone size are taken as reported in that table, and D and trimming were inferred from the DNA itself. The table shows tens of thousands of clones, with 80% to 90% occurring only once. Unmatched junction bases numbered 5, after V lost 3 bases and J lost 7 bases. Germline CDR1 is MDHEN and CDR2 is SYDVKM. This CDR3 region has 15 residues. The TCR sequence derives from a human donor in a cohort sampled during active COVID-19. Sequenced sample: peripheral blood. The gene calls are TRBV28 and TRBJ2-1, with TRBD2 matching over 11 bases. The CDR3 nucleotides read TGTGCCAGCAGTTTCGGGCTAGCGGGAGGAAATGAGCAGTTCTTC. It codes for CASSFGLAGGNEQFF.